Each of the 4 T cell receptor beta chains below was sequenced from the same sample in a study of control samples from healthy donors and cancer patients. Clones were read by immunoSEQ multiplex PCR, and TCRdb kept only the in-frame ones, dropping some. The sample contains roughly 160,000 clones, 96% of which appear only once. Sequenced input: blood. These TCRs come from a woman aged 25-40 years in good health.

The genes are TRBV5-1 and TRBJ1-6; D ambiguous. The germline V and J ends were trimmed by 0 bases and 7 bases, with 11 bases remaining between them. Germline assignment: CDR1 SGHRS and CDR2 YFSETQ. The CDR3 totals 15 residues. The CDR3 here is CASSLGLGGNSPLHF. The CDR3 bases are TGCGCCAGCAGCTTGGGACTAGGAGGGAATTCACCCCTCCACTTT.

The gene calls are TRBV18 and TRBJ1-2; a weak D match, TRBD1 (6 bases). Germline CDR1 is KGHSH and CDR2 is LQKENI. The CDR3 contains 15 residues. Trimming cost V 3 bases and J 2 bases, with 13 bases left between them. The CDR3 loop reads CASSPQPTGNYGYTF. The CDR3 DNA reads TGTGCCAGCTCACCGCAGCCTACAGGGAACTATGGCTACACCTTC.

In nucleotides, the CDR3 is TGTGCCAGCAGCTCCAATACGGAGGGATGGGAGACCCAGTACTTC. Translation: CASSSNTEGWETQYF. The rearrangement joins TRBV11-2 to TRBJ2-5, with D possibly matching TRBD2 (6 bases). V was trimmed by 4 bases and J by 5 bases, leaving 17 bases between them. CDR1 and CDR2 from the germline V gene are SGHAT and FQNNGV. The CDR3 has 15 amino acids.

J is TRBJ2-2 and V is TRBV12-5; D assignment may be TRBD1 or TRBD2 (6 bases each). CDR1 is LGHNT and CDR2 is FRNRAP in the germline V gene. The CDR3 consists of 16 residues. The ends were cut back, 6 bases at V and 2 bases at J, with 16 bases in the middle. The CDR3 loop is CASGRTRGQNTGELFF. The CDR3 bases are TGTGCTAGTGGCCGCACCCGGGGGCAAAACACCGGGGAGCTGTTTTTT.